A selection of T cell receptor beta chains follows, all from one sample in a study of T cell changes during pregnancy in multiple sclerosis. Generated by immunoSEQ multiplex PCR, the TCRdb table keeps only in-frame clones and is missing some. The sample lists more than 15,000 clones; roughly nine tenths were seen once. Specimen: CD8+ T cells from peripheral blood mononuclear cells, collected in the second trimester of pregnancy. The receptors were sampled from a female donor in good health, enrolled as a control in a pregnancy study. Each CDR3 is given with its conserved first and last residue. D genes are given only for firm matches. Some rows have no size entry. The others give once, few or many, or a class for an expanded clone.

v_gene: TRBV5-1; j_gene: TRBJ1-1; abundance: NA; d_gene: NA; CDR3aa: CASSPTVATEAFF; CDR3nt: TGCGCCAGCAGCCCGACAGTGGCCACTGAAGCTTTCTTT
v_gene: TRBV28; j_gene: TRBJ2-1; abundance: NA; d_gene: TRBD2; CDR3aa: CASSLGLAGGEQFF; CDR3nt: TGTGCCAGCAGTCTAGGACTAGCGGGAGGAGAGCAGTTCTTC
v_gene: TRBV11-1; j_gene: TRBJ2-4; abundance: NA; d_gene: NA; CDR3aa: CASSLVTTKNIQYF; CDR3nt: TGTGCCAGCAGCTTAGTGACTACCAAAAACATTCAGTACTTC
v_gene: TRBV6-1; j_gene: TRBJ2-3; abundance: NA; d_gene: NA; CDR3aa: CASSDRGEPTDTQYF; CDR3nt: TGTGCCAGCAGTGATAGGGGTGAGCCGACAGATACGCAGTATTTT
v_gene: TRBV16; j_gene: TRBJ2-7; abundance: NA; d_gene: NA; CDR3aa: CASSQSHPSYEQYF; CDR3nt: TGTGCCAGCAGCCAATCACACCCCTCCTACGAGCAGTACTTC
v_gene: TRBV7-6; j_gene: TRBJ2-1; abundance: few; d_gene: TRBD2; CDR3aa: CASSGGGLAGGGRSYNEQFF; CDR3nt: TGTGCCAGCAGCGGGGGGGGACTAGCGGGCGGTGGTCGCTCCTACAATGAGCAGTTCTTC
v_gene: TRBV6-5; j_gene: TRBJ1-1; abundance: few; d_gene: NA; CDR3aa: CAAIYPQGLGTEAFF; CDR3nt: TGTGCCGCAATCTACCCTCAGGGCTTGGGCACTGAAGCTTTCTTT
v_gene: TRBV6-1; j_gene: TRBJ1-6; abundance: NA; d_gene: NA; CDR3aa: CASTLGEGNSPLHF; CDR3nt: TGTGCCAGCACCCTGGGGGAGGGTAATTCACCCCTCCACTTT
v_gene: TRBV27; j_gene: TRBJ2-7; abundance: NA; d_gene: NA; CDR3aa: CASSFKGQGSEQYF; CDR3nt: TGTGCCAGCAGTTTTAAGGGCCAGGGCTCCGAGCAGTACTTC
v_gene: TRBV5-1; j_gene: TRBJ2-7; abundance: NA; d_gene: TRBD1; CDR3aa: CASSFNRGPYYEQYF; CDR3nt: TGCGCCAGCAGCTTTAACAGGGGGCCTTACTACGAGCAGTACTTC
v_gene: TRBV6-5; j_gene: TRBJ1-6; abundance: once; d_gene: TRBD1; CDR3aa: CASSYLGQGDNSPLHF; CDR3nt: TGTGCCAGCAGTTACCTTGGACAGGGGGATAATTCACCCCTCCACTTT
v_gene: TRBV10-3; j_gene: TRBJ2-5; abundance: NA; d_gene: NA; CDR3aa: CAISDPSEKLETQYF; CDR3nt: TGTGCCATCAGTGACCCCTCGGAGAAGCTAGAGACCCAGTACTTC
v_gene: TRBV19; j_gene: TRBJ2-1; abundance: NA; d_gene: TRBD2; CDR3aa: CASSLTGLAGGPNEQFF; CDR3nt: TGTGCCAGTAGCCTTACTGGACTAGCGGGGGGACCCAATGAGCAGTTCTTC
v_gene: TRBV7-9; j_gene: TRBJ2-7; abundance: NA; d_gene: NA; CDR3aa: CASSPLPRGGEQYF; CDR3nt: TGTGCCAGCAGCCCCCTTCCGAGAGGAGGCGAGCAGTACTTC
v_gene: TRBV27; j_gene: TRBJ2-2; abundance: once; d_gene: TRBD1; CDR3aa: CASSWGQGTGELFF; CDR3nt: TGTGCCAGCAGTTGGGGACAGGGCACCGGGGAGCTGTTTTTT
v_gene: TRBV6-5; j_gene: TRBJ2-7; abundance: NA; d_gene: TRBD1; CDR3aa: CASTPLGQGYEQYF; CDR3nt: TGTGCCAGCACGCCCCTGGGACAGGGTTACGAGCAGTACTTC
v_gene: TRBV4-2; j_gene: TRBJ2-5; abundance: NA; d_gene: TRBD2; CDR3aa: CASSQDMELAGEETQYF; CDR3nt: TGTGCCAGCAGCCAAGATATGGAACTAGCGGGGGAAGAGACCCAGTACTTC
v_gene: TRBV7-9; j_gene: TRBJ1-3; abundance: NA; d_gene: NA; CDR3aa: CASSLALTAGNTIYF; CDR3nt: TGTGCCAGCAGCTTAGCGTTGACTGCGGGAAACACCATATATTTT
v_gene: TRBV9; j_gene: TRBJ2-3; abundance: NA; d_gene: TRBD2; CDR3aa: CASASGGAGDTQYF; CDR3nt: TGTGCCAGCGCTAGCGGGGGGGCGGGGGATACGCAGTATTTT
v_gene: TRBV27; j_gene: TRBJ1-5; abundance: few; d_gene: NA; CDR3aa: CASSLAGRNQPQHF; CDR3nt: TGTGCCAGCAGTTTAGCAGGGCGGAATCAGCCCCAGCATTTT
v_gene: TRBV27; j_gene: TRBJ1-5; abundance: NA; d_gene: NA; CDR3aa: CASSLGSNNQPQHF; CDR3nt: TGTGCCAGCAGTTTAGGGAGCAACAATCAGCCCCAGCATTTT
v_gene: TRBV6-6; j_gene: TRBJ1-5; abundance: NA; d_gene: NA; CDR3aa: CASNGRGSNQPQHF; CDR3nt: TGTGCCAGCAATGGGAGGGGCTCTAATCAGCCCCAGCATTTT
v_gene: TRBV5-8; j_gene: TRBJ2-7; abundance: NA; d_gene: TRBD2; CDR3aa: CASSPLAGGPYEQYF; CDR3nt: TGTGCCAGCAGCCCTTTAGCGGGGGGGCCCTACGAGCAGTACTTC
v_gene: TRBV29-1; j_gene: TRBJ2-1; abundance: once; d_gene: NA; CDR3aa: CSVDSTLPPYNEQFF; CDR3nt: TGCAGCGTCGATTCGACTCTCCCGCCTTACAATGAGCAGTTCTTC
v_gene: TRBV6-1; j_gene: TRBJ2-1; abundance: NA; d_gene: TRBD2; CDR3aa: CASSELAGSYNEQFF; CDR3nt: TGTGCCAGCAGTGAATTAGCGGGGAGCTACAATGAGCAGTTCTTC
v_gene: TRBV21-1; j_gene: TRBJ2-3; abundance: NA; d_gene: NA; CDR3aa: CASSHDWRASTDTQYF; CDR3nt: TGTGCCAGCAGCCACGATTGGCGGGCCAGCACAGATACGCAGTATTTT
v_gene: TRBV25-1; j_gene: TRBJ1-5; abundance: NA; d_gene: NA; CDR3aa: CASSEFPRPSNQPQHF; CDR3nt: TGTGCCAGCAGTGAATTCCCCAGGCCGAGCAATCAGCCCCAGCATTTT
v_gene: TRBV5-6; j_gene: TRBJ2-1; abundance: once; d_gene: NA; CDR3aa: CASSDEQGPYNEQFF; CDR3nt: TGTGCCAGCAGCGACGAACAGGGCCCATACAATGAGCAGTTCTTC
v_gene: TRBV6-4; j_gene: TRBJ2-1; abundance: NA; d_gene: TRBD2; CDR3aa: CASSDSTSGGDEQFF; CDR3nt: TGTGCCAGCAGTGACTCGACTAGCGGGGGGGATGAGCAGTTCTTC
v_gene: TRBV27; j_gene: TRBJ2-7; abundance: NA; d_gene: TRBD1; CDR3aa: CASSTRDRADEQYF; CDR3nt: TGTGCCAGCAGTACCCGGGACAGGGCCGACGAGCAGTACTTC
v_gene: TRBV4-2; j_gene: TRBJ1-5; abundance: NA; d_gene: NA; CDR3aa: CASSPAGQPQHF; CDR3nt: TGTGCCAGCAGCCCCGCGGGTCAGCCCCAGCATTTT
v_gene: TRBV4-1; j_gene: TRBJ2-1; abundance: NA; d_gene: NA; CDR3aa: CASSQDMIGGQFF; CDR3nt: TGCGCCAGCAGCCAAGATATGATCGGCGGGCAGTTCTTC
v_gene: TRBV27; j_gene: TRBJ2-7; abundance: NA; d_gene: TRBD2; CDR3aa: CASTPLAGVYEQYF; CDR3nt: TGTGCCAGCACTCCCCTAGCGGGAGTCTACGAGCAGTACTTC
v_gene: TRBV21-1; j_gene: TRBJ1-2; abundance: NA; d_gene: NA; CDR3aa: CASSKRDRVSQVDGYTF; CDR3nt: TGTGCCAGCAGCAAGCGGGACAGGGTCTCTCAGGTTGATGGCTACACCTTC
v_gene: TRBV29-1; j_gene: TRBJ2-7; abundance: NA; d_gene: NA; CDR3aa: CSVWGTRPYEQYF; CDR3nt: TGCAGCGTTTGGGGGACAAGACCCTACGAGCAGTACTTC
v_gene: TRBV5-6; j_gene: TRBJ1-1; abundance: NA; d_gene: TRBD1; CDR3aa: CASSWGTGLGSEAFF; CDR3nt: TGTGCCAGCAGCTGGGGGACAGGGCTAGGATCTGAAGCTTTCTTT
v_gene: TRBV27; j_gene: TRBJ2-2; abundance: NA; d_gene: TRBD1; CDR3aa: CASTPQGALGELFF; CDR3nt: TGTGCCAGCACCCCCCAGGGGGCTCTCGGGGAGCTGTTTTTT
v_gene: TRBV6-4; j_gene: TRBJ2-1; abundance: NA; d_gene: TRBD2; CDR3aa: CASSRTGTSGNEQFF; CDR3nt: TGTGCCAGCAGTCGTACCGGGACTAGCGGCAATGAGCAGTTCTTC
v_gene: TRBV9; j_gene: TRBJ1-1; abundance: NA; d_gene: NA; CDR3aa: CASSSGFATEAFF; CDR3nt: TGTGCCAGCAGTTCAGGGTTTGCTACTGAAGCTTTCTTT
v_gene: TRBV5-1; j_gene: TRBJ1-4; abundance: NA; d_gene: TRBD1; CDR3aa: CASSLPGTGTNEKLFF; CDR3nt: TGCGCCAGCAGCTTACCCGGGACAGGGACTAATGAAAAACTGTTTTTT
v_gene: TRBV27; j_gene: TRBJ2-5; abundance: NA; d_gene: NA; CDR3aa: CASSSWGRQETQYF; CDR3nt: TGTGCCAGCAGTTCCTGGGGCCGGCAAGAGACCCAGTACTTC
v_gene: TRBV6-5; j_gene: TRBJ2-7; abundance: NA; d_gene: TRBD2; CDR3aa: CASSLAGGKYEQYF; CDR3nt: TGTGCCAGCAGTTTAGCGGGAGGGAAGTACGAGCAGTACTTC
v_gene: TRBV9; j_gene: TRBJ2-5; abundance: NA; d_gene: NA; CDR3aa: CASSPRGAGRIETQYF; CDR3nt: TGTGCCAGCAGCCCCCGCGGGGCAGGGAGGATTGAGACCCAGTACTTC
v_gene: TRBV6-6; j_gene: TRBJ2-3; abundance: NA; d_gene: TRBD1; CDR3aa: CASTFGDSPTDTQYF; CDR3nt: TGTGCCAGCACCTTCGGGGACAGCCCCACAGATACGCAGTATTTT
v_gene: TRBV9; j_gene: TRBJ2-3; abundance: NA; d_gene: NA; CDR3aa: CASNREGSGTDTQYF; CDR3nt: TGTGCCAGCAACAGGGAAGGTAGCGGCACAGATACGCAGTATTTT
v_gene: TRBV6-5; j_gene: TRBJ2-3; abundance: NA; d_gene: TRBD1; CDR3aa: CASSAGTGVPDTQYF; CDR3nt: TGTGCCAGCAGTGCCGGGACAGGGGTCCCAGATACGCAGTATTTT
v_gene: TRBV27; j_gene: TRBJ2-5; abundance: NA; d_gene: TRBD2; CDR3aa: CASSLSGGRLNEQYF; CDR3nt: TGTGCCAGCAGTTTAAGCGGGGGGCGGTTGAATGAGCAGTACTTC
v_gene: TRBV6-1; j_gene: TRBJ2-1; abundance: NA; d_gene: NA; CDR3aa: CASSAGQQYNEQFF; CDR3nt: TGTGCCAGCAGCGCGGGACAGCAATACAATGAGCAGTTCTTC
v_gene: TRBV11-3; j_gene: TRBJ1-3; abundance: once; d_gene: NA; CDR3aa: CASSSLRGGSGNTIYF; CDR3nt: TGTGCCAGCAGCTCCCTTAGGGGGGGCTCTGGAAACACCATATATTTT
v_gene: TRBV4-1; j_gene: TRBJ1-6; abundance: few; d_gene: NA; CDR3aa: CASSQEAWAYNSPLHF; CDR3nt: TGCGCCAGCAGCCAAGAGGCCTGGGCTTATAATTCACCCCTCCACTTT
v_gene: TRBV19; j_gene: TRBJ2-7; abundance: NA; d_gene: NA; CDR3aa: CASGDTLYEQYF; CDR3nt: TGTGCCAGTGGGGACACTTTATACGAGCAGTACTTC
v_gene: TRBV5-6; j_gene: TRBJ1-5; abundance: NA; d_gene: TRBD1; CDR3aa: CASSLGQGAQPQHF; CDR3nt: TGTGCCAGCAGCTTGGGACAGGGTGCTCAGCCCCAGCATTTT
v_gene: TRBV6-1; j_gene: TRBJ1-4; abundance: NA; d_gene: TRBD1; CDR3aa: CASSEGDRGGEKLFF; CDR3nt: TGTGCCAGCAGTGAAGGGGACAGGGGAGGTGAAAAACTGTTTTTT
v_gene: TRBV28; j_gene: TRBJ2-7; abundance: NA; d_gene: TRBD1; CDR3aa: CASSPPTGAYEQYF; CDR3nt: TGTGCCAGCAGTCCCCCGACAGGGGCCTACGAGCAGTACTTC
v_gene: TRBV25-1; j_gene: TRBJ2-3; abundance: NA; d_gene: NA; CDR3aa: CASSGPPPSGDGTDTQYF; CDR3nt: TGTGCCAGCAGTGGTCCCCCCCCCTCGGGGGATGGCACAGATACGCAGTATTTT